This TCR beta chain was identified during a study of T cells in Graves' hyperthyroidism and ophthalmopathy. The TCR beta CDR3 regions underwent amplification using RNA transcripts as the source. The TCR CDR3 was amplified in a first-round RT-PCR using the HTBI primer set. TCRdb analysed the multiplex PCR reads with MiXCR anew, one entry per CDR3 protein. This sample yields about 380,000 distinct CDR3 sequences, of which 15% to 20% are seen a single time; about 38% belongs to the top ten. Germline V CDR1 and CDR2: MNHEY, SMNVEV (reference sequence). The CDR3 has 13 residues. Study-wide results and limits: Also found in blood were most expanded thyroid clonotypes above 0.001.

This clonotype was counted a single time. Antigen specificity is unknown. A single base separates this from a much larger clone, so it may be a read error. This receptor was taken from a man younger than 30 with Graves' ophthalmopathy. V usage is TRBV27 and J usage is TRBJ2-5; TRBD2 might be the D (5 bases). Sequenced input: blood. CDR3: CASSFVLGEAQYF. In DNA, the CDR3 is TGTGCCAGCAGTTTCGTACTGGGAGAGGCCCAGTACTTC.